Below, 17 T cell receptor beta chains from the same sample are listed, as sequenced in a study of regulatory T cells in long-lasting Graves disease. The sample's time point: persistent/refractory GD, antithyroid drugs over 5 years with positive TRAb. The TCR library was made from RNA that had been extracted from PBMCs in TRIzol. CDR3 regions were amplified by Arm-PCR using iRepertoire HTBI primers to build TCR beta libraries. TCRdb analysed the multiplex PCR reads with MiXCR anew, one entry per CDR3 protein. Here the sample spans under 350,000 distinct CDR3 sequences, 20% to 25% being singletons. This specimen consisted of peripheral blood mononuclear cells (PBMCs), obtained when the disease was refractory, from a patient treated with antithyroid drugs. Receptors were obtained from a female donor with Graves disease.

This clonotype was counted between two and nine times. The chain links TRBV7-9 to TRBJ1-1, with D hard to call. Trimming shortened V by 7 bases and J by 2 bases, and 11 bases separated the two germline ends. The CDR3 runs to 13 residues. The germline CDR1 and CDR2 sequences are SEHNR and FQNEAQ (reference sequence). CDR3 in DNA: TGTGCCAGCACGCTTCAACTAAACACTGAAGCTTTCTTT. Translation: CASTLQLNTEAFF. Looking up the rest from reference TRBV7-9 and TRBJ1-1 gives the full variable domain: DTGVSQNPRHKITKRGQNVTFRCDPISEHNRLYWYRQTLGQGPEFLTYFQNEAQLEKSRLLSDRFSAERPKGSFSTLEIQRTEQGDSAMYLCASTLQLNTEAFFGQGTRLTVV.

This clonotype was counted a few times. The chain has TRBV5-4 and TRBJ2-5, with no clear D. Trimming removed 4 bases from V and 0 bases from J, with 10 bases in between. Germline loops: CDR1 SGHNT, CDR2 YYREEE (reference sequence). The CDR3 loop spans 14 amino acids. The CDR3 bases are TGTGCCAGCAGCCCACCAGACAACCAAGAGACCCAGTACTTC. Translated, it gives CASSPPDNQETQYF.

This clonotype occurred many times. V gene TRBV28 combines with J gene TRBJ2-5; D perhaps matches TRBD1 (6 bases). This CDR3 comprises 15 residues. The germline V and J ends were trimmed by 6 bases and 5 bases, with 19 bases remaining between them. The V gene's germline CDR1 is MDHEN and CDR2 SYDVKM. The CDR3 spells CASSLRDMGRETQYF. CDR3 DNA sequence: TGTGCCAGCAGCCTTAGGGACATGGGCCGGGAGACCCAGTACTTC.

This clonotype was seen more than once but under ten times. The rearrangement links TRBV5-1 to TRBJ2-7; TRBD2 agrees at 7 bases. J gave up 4 bases and V 4 bases, and 8 bases lay outside the gene matches. The CDR3 runs to 14 residues. The germline V gene encodes CDR1 SGHRS and CDR2 YFSETQ. The CDR3 loop is CASSPSGTYYEQYF. In nucleotides, the CDR3 is TGCGCCAGCAGCCCAAGCGGGACTTATTACGAGCAGTACTTC.

J is TRBJ2-6 and V is TRBV4-3; the match to TRBD2 covers 7 bases. In germline, CDR1 is LGHNA, CDR2 YSLEER. The CDR3 is 18 amino acids. The trim removed 0 bases at V and 1 base at J, leaving 6 bases unmatched. The CDR3 protein is CASSQDAAGRSGANVLTF. The CDR3 DNA reads TGCGCCAGCAGCCAAGACGCGGCCGGGAGGTCTGGGGCCAACGTCCTGACTTTC.

The CDR3 here is CASSEQGSSNQPQHF. CDR3 coding DNA: TGTGCCAGTAGTGAACAGGGATCGAGCAATCAGCCCCAGCATTTT. The rearrangement uses TRBV19 and TRBJ1-5; D may be TRBD1 (6 bases). Trimming removed 5 bases from V and 1 base from J, with 12 bases in between. The CDR3 is 15 amino acids. Germline V gene lookup returns CDR1 LNHDA and CDR2 SQIVND (reference sequence). Full variable domain (outside the CDR3, taken from reference TRBV19 and TRBJ1-5): DGGITQSPKYLFRKEGQNVTLSCEQNLNHDAMYWYRQDPGQGLRLIYYSQIVNDFQKGDIAEGYSVSREKKESFPLTVTSAQKNPTAFYLCASSEQGSSNQPQHFGDGTRLSIL.

This clonotype was detected many times. This chain connects TRBV7-3 to TRBJ2-5, with TRBD2 identical over 8 bases. This CDR3 comprises 15 residues. J was trimmed by 3 bases and V by 5 bases; bases with no gene match: 8. Germline CDR1 is SGHTA and CDR2 is FQGTGA. The CDR3 loop is CASSISGSKKETQYF. The DNA of the CDR3 is TGTGCCAGCAGCATAAGCGGGAGCAAAAAAGAGACCCAGTACTTC.

The table lists this clonotype with a few counts. The chain employs TRBV4-1 and TRBJ1-1; 8 bases agree with TRBD1. Germline V gene sequence: CDR1 MGHRA, CDR2 YSYEKL. The CDR3 sequence is 13 residues long. The J segment lost 3 bases and the V segment lost 3 bases, leaving 0 bases of the junction unmatched. The chain's CDR3 is CASSHRGHTEAFF. Written as DNA, the CDR3 is TGCGCCAGCAGCCACAGGGGGCACACTGAAGCTTTCTTT.

The table lists this clonotype with a few counts. The chain carries TRBV14 and TRBJ2-2, with unresolved D. Trimming took 1 base from V and 5 from J, leaving 8 bases between them. This CDR3 is 14 amino acids long. CDR1 and CDR2 from the germline V gene are SGHDN and FVKESK. The CDR3 DNA follows: TGTGCCAGCAGCCAAGTCCACGCGACCGGGGAGCTGTTTTTT. This translates into CASSQVHATGELFF.

V is TRBV6-1 and J is TRBJ2-3; D might be TRBD1 or TRBD2, each matching 5 bases. Germline V CDR1 and CDR2: MNHNS, SASEGT. Deletions cut 0 bases from V and 4 bases from J, with 17 bases between. The CDR3 has 17 amino acids. This CDR3 reads CASSEAPGPLRPDTQYF. The CDR3 DNA reads as TGTGCCAGCAGTGAAGCGCCGGGACCCCTACGCCCAGATACGCAGTATTTT.

This sequence joins TRBV28 and TRBJ2-1; D is possibly TRBD2 (6 bases). Trimming took 5 bases from V and 4 from J, leaving 18 bases between them. The CDR3 has 16 residues. Germline V gene data show CDR1 as MDHEN and CDR2 as SYDVKM. The CDR3 is CASSPSLGLSYNEQFF. In DNA form, the CDR3 reads TGTGCCAGCAGTCCCTCTTTGGGACTGTCGTACAATGAGCAGTTCTTC.

This clonotype occurred many times. The gene calls are TRBV28 and TRBJ1-1; D call uncertain. Trimming left V 1 base short and J 1 base short, with 10 bases between. CDR1 is MDHEN, CDR2 SYDVKM, per germline. There are 15 residues in the CDR3. The CDR3 sequence is CASSLFQVPNTEAFF. The CDR3, as DNA: TGTGCCAGCAGTTTATTTCAAGTTCCGAACACTGAAGCTTTCTTT.

This clonotype was recorded many times. This chain links TRBV12-3 or TRBV12-4 with TRBJ1-6; D might be TRBD1 (6 bases). Trimming removed 2 bases at V and 7 bases at J, with 9 bases between. There are 14 residues in the CDR3. The CDR3 DNA sequence: TGTGCCAGCAGTTTAAACAGGGAAAATTCACCCCTCCACTTT. Protein product: CASSLNRENSPLHF.

This clonotype was detected many times. The J gene is TRBJ2-5, the V gene TRBV7-9, with D possibly being TRBD1 or TRBD2 (5 bases each). Germline-derived CDR1 and CDR2 are SEHNR and FQNEAQ (reference sequence). V was shortened by 8 bases and J by 2 bases, with 24 bases between the two germline ends. The CDR3 has 17 amino acids. CDR3 nucleotides: TGTGCCAGCGACCCTCTTTCGACAGCCTCGGGGCAAGAGACCCAGTACTTC. Protein product: CASDPLSTASGQETQYF.

This clonotype was seen ten or more times. The rearrangement uses TRBV6-1 and TRBJ1-1, with 7 bases that match TRBD1. CDR1 MNHNS and CDR2 SASEGT come from the germline V gene. V trimming: 5 bases; J trimming: 0 bases; junction bases outside the gene matches: 9. The CDR3 has 16 residues. CDR3 nucleotides: TGTGCCAGCAGTACCCCTTGGACAGGTATGAACACTGAAGCTTTCTTT. Translating gives CASSTPWTGMNTEAFF.

This clonotype was observed a few times. The chain has TRBV20-1 and TRBJ2-2, with D tentatively TRBD1 (6 bases). Germline CDR1 and CDR2: DFQATT and SNEGSKA (reference sequence). V lost 6 bases and J lost 6, with 14 bases in between. The CDR3 extends over 13 amino acids. The CDR3 loop is CSAEQGFSGELFF. The CDR3 bases are TGCAGTGCCGAACAGGGTTTCTCCGGGGAGCTGTTTTTT.

This clonotype was recorded a few times. J is TRBJ2-5 and V is TRBV20-1, with 7 bases that match TRBD2. V shed 0 bases and J 4 bases; nucleotides not matched to a gene: 5. Germline CDR1 is DFQATT and CDR2 is SNEGSKA (reference sequence). The CDR3 is 14 residues long. CDR3 residues: CSARDEGRGETQYF. The CDR3 coding sequence is TGCAGTGCTAGAGACGAGGGGAGGGGAGAGACCCAGTACTTC.